This TCR beta chain was profiled in a study of T-cell reconstitution after alpha-beta-depleted transplantation in children. Findings and limits, study-wide: About two months after transplant, alpha-beta T cells reportedly came from several hundred expanded graft clones. By one year post-transplant, T-cell counts and diversity largely arose from T cells that were newly produced.

There are many counts of this clonotype. Its specificity is not known. Library preparation (for TCRbeta) was performed with unique molecular identifiers. TCRdb reprocessed the PCR reads with MiXCR, giving one entry per CDR3 protein. The sample includes under 850,000 distinct CDR3 sequences, less than 15% of them seen just once. V lost 6 bases to trimming and J lost 0 bases; unmatched junction nucleotides: 4. The CDR3 spans 15 residues. Germline CDR1 SNHLY, CDR2 FYNNEI. The receptor comes from a girl aged 2 to 10 with congenital amegakaryocytic thrombocytopenia, due to receive a stem cell transplant. The V gene is TRBV2, the J gene TRBJ2-1, with TRBD2 identical over 8 bases. The source was PBMCs, collected before TCRalphabeta/CD19-depleted stem cell transplant. This CDR3 reads CASSAGLASYNEQFF. The CDR3 DNA is TGTGCCAGCAGCGCTGGACTAGCCTCCTACAATGAGCAGTTCTTC. Full variable domain (outside the CDR3, taken from reference TRBV2 and TRBJ2-1): EPEVTQTPSHQVTQMGQEVILRCVPISNHLYFYWYRQILGQKVEFLVSFYNNEISEKSEIFDDQFSVERPDGSNFTLKIRSTKLEDSAMYFCASSAGLASYNEQFFGPGTRLTVL.